The clone carrying this T cell receptor (beta chain) was recorded at least ten times. What it recognizes is unknown. This entry belongs to a study of T cell repertoires in cytomegalovirus infection. Germline values: CDR1 SEHNR, CDR2 FQNEAQ (reference sequence). There are 15 residues in the CDR3. V lost 1 base, J lost 2 bases, and 9 bases lay in between. Via MiXCR, TCRdb re-called the reads, giving one row per CDR3 protein. Here the sample spans 700,000 to 950,000 distinct CDR3 sequences, around a third being singletons. The sequence was collected from a human donor in good health (CMV status not recorded). Some clones in this sample may be carry-over from other donors' samples. V usage is TRBV7-9 and J usage is TRBJ2-4, with D tentatively TRBD1 or TRBD2 (6 bases each). The sample was cultured CD8+ T cells from PBMCs, taken from culture after CMV antigen stimulation. The CDR3, as DNA: TGTGCCAGCAGCTTAGGAGGGGGGTCCAAAAACATTCAGTACTTC. Residues: CASSLGGGSKNIQYF.